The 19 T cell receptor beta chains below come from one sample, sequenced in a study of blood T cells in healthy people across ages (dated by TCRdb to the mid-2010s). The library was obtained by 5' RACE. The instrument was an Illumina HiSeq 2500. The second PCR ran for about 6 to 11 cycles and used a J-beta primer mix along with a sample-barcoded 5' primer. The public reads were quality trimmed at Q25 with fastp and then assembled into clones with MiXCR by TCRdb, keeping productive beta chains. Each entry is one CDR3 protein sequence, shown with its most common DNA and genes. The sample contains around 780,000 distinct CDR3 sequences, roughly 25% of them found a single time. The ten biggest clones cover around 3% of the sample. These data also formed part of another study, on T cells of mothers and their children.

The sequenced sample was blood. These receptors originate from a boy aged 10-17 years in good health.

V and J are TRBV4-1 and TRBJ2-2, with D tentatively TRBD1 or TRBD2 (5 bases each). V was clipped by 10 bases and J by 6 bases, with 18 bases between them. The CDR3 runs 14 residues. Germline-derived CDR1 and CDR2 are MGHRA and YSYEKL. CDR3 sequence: CATRGVAEPGELFF. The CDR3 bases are TGCGCCACCCGAGGGGTAGCAGAACCCGGGGAGCTGTTTTTT.

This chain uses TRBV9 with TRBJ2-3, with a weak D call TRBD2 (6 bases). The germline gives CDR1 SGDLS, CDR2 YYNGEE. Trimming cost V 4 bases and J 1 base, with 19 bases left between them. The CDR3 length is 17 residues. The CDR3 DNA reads TGTGCCAGCAGCCCGCAGGGACTTTCGACTCGCACAGATACGCAGTATTTT. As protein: CASSPQGLSTRTDTQYF.

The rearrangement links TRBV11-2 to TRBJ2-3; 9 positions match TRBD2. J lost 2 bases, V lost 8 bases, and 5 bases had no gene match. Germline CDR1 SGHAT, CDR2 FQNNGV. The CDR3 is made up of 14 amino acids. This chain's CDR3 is CASCAGGITDTQYF. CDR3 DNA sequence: TGTGCCAGCTGTGCGGGGGGGATCACAGATACGCAGTATTTT.

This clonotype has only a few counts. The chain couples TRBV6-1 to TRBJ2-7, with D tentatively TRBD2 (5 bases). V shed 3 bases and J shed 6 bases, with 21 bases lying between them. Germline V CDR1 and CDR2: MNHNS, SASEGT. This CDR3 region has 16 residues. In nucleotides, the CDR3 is TGTGCCAGCAGTGAGAGGGAAGGACTGGCTGTGGGCGAGCAGTACTTC. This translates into CASSEREGLAVGEQYF.

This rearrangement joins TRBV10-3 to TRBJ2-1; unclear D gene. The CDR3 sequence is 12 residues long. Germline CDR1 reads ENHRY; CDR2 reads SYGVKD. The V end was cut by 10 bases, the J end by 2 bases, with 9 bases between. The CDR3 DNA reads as TGTGCCACGAGGTCTACCTACAATGAGCAGTTCTTC. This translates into CATRSTYNEQFF.

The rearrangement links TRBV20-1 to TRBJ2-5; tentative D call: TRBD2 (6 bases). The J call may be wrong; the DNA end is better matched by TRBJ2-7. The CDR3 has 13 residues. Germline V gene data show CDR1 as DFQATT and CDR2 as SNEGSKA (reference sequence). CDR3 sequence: CSARDASDYEQYF. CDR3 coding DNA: TGCAGTGCTAGAGATGCTAGCGACTACGAGCAGTACTTC.

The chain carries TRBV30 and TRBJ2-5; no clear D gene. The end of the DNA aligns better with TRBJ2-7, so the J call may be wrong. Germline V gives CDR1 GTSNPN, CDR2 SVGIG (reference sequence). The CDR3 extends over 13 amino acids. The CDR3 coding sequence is TGTGCCTGGGGGCCTCGTCTAGGGTACGAGCAGTACTTC. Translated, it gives CAWGPRLGYEQYF.

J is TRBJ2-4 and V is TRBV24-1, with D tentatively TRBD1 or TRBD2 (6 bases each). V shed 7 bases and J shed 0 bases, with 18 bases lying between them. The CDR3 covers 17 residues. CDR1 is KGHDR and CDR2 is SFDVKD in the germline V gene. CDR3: CATSAPDGGPAKNIQYF. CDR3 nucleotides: TGTGCCACCAGCGCTCCGGACGGGGGCCCAGCCAAAAACATTCAGTACTTC.

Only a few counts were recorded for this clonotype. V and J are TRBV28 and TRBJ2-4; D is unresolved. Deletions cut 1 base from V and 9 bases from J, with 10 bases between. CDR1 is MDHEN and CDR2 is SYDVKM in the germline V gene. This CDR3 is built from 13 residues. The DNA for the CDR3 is TGTGCCAGCAGTTTATCCCCCCTGGGCATTCAGTACTTC. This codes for CASSLSPLGIQYF.

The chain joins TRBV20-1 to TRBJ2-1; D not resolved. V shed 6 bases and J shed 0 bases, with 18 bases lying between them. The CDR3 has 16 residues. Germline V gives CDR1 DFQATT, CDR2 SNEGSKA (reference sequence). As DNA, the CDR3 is TGCAGTGCGAGAAGCCTAGACCGGTACTCCTACAATGAGCAGTTCTTC. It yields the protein CSARSLDRYSYNEQFF.

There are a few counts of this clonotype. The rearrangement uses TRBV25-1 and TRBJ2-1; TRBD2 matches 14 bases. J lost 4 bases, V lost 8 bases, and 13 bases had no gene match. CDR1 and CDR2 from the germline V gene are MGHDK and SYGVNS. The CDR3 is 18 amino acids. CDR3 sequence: CASAPTSGGAASYNEQFF. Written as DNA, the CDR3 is TGTGCCAGCGCCCCGACTAGCGGGGGGGCCGCCTCATACAATGAGCAGTTCTTC.

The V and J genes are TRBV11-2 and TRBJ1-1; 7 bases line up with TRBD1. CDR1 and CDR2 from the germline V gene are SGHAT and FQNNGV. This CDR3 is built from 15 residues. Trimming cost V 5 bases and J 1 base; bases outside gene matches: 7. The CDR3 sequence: CASSRRTGKNTEAFF. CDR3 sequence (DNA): TGTGCCAGCAGCCGACGGACAGGAAAGAACACTGAAGCTTTCTTT.

The CDR3 is CASSFLPTDTQYF. Here the CDR3 DNA reads TGTGCCAGCAGCTTCCTTCCCACAGATACGCAGTATTTT. The V and J genes are TRBV7-3 and TRBJ2-3; D is ambiguous. The CDR3 has 13 residues. The germline gives CDR1 SGHTA, CDR2 FQGTGA. The germline V and J ends were trimmed by 3 bases and 2 bases, with 6 bases remaining between them.

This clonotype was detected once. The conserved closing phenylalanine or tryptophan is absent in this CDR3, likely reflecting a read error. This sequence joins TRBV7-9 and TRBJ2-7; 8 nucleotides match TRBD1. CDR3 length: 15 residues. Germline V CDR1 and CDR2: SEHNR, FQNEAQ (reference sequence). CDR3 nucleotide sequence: TGTGCCAGTAGCTTACCCGGGACAGGTTACTACGAGCAGTACCTC. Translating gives CASSLPGTGYYEQYL.

The CDR3 is CASSMESWGEKLFF. In nucleotides, the CDR3 is TGTGCCAGCAGCATGGAAAGCTGGGGTGAAAAACTGTTTTTT. The chain carries TRBV7-9 and TRBJ1-4; D ambiguous. From germline, CDR1 is SEHNR and CDR2 FQNEAQ (reference sequence). The CDR3 sequence is 14 residues long. V lost 5 bases to trimming and J lost 7 bases, with 14 bases between them.

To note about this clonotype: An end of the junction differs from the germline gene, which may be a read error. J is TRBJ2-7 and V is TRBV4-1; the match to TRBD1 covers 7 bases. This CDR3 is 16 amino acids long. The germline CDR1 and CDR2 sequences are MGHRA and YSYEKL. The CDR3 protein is CASSQVVGQRPYEQHF. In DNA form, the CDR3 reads TGCGCCAGCAGCCAAGTGGTGGGACAGAGGCCCTACGAGCAGCACTTC.

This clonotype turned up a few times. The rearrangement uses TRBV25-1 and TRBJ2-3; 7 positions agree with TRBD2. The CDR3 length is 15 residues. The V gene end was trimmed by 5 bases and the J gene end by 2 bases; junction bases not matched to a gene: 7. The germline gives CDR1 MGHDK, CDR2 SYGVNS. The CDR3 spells CASSTPGLLTDTQYF. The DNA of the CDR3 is TGTGCCAGCAGTACACCGGGACTACTCACAGATACGCAGTATTTT.

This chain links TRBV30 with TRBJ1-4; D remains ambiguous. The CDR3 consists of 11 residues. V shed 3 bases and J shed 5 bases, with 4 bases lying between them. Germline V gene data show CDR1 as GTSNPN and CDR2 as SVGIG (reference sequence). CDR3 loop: CAWRENEKLFF. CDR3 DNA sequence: TGTGCCTGGAGGGAAAATGAAAAACTGTTTTTT.

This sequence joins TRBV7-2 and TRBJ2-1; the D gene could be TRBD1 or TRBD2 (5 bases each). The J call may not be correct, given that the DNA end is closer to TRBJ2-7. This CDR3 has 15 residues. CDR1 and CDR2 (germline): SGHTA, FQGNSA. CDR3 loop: CASNDWGSASYEQYF. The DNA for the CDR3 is TGTGCCAGCAACGACTGGGGGTCCGCATCCTACGAGCAGTACTTC.